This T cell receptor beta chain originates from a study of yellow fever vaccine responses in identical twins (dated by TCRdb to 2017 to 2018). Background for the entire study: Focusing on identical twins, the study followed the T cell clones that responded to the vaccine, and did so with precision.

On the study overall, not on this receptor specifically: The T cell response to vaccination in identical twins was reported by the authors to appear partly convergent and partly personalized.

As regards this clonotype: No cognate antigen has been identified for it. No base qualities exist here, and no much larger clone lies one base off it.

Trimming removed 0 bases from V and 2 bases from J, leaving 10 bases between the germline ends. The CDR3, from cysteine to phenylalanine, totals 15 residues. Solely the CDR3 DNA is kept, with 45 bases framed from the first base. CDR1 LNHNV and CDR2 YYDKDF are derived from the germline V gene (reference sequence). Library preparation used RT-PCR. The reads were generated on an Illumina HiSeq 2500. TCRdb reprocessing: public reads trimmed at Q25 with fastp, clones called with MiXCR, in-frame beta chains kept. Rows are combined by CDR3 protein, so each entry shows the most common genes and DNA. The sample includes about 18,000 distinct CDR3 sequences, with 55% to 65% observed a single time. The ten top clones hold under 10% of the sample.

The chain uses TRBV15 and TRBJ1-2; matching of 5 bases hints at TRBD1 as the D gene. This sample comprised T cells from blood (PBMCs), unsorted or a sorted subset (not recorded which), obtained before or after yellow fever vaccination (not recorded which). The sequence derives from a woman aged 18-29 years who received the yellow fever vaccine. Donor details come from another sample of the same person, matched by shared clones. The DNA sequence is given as TGTGCCACCAGCAGAGACAGGGAAACCAACTATGGCTACACCTTC. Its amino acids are CATSRDRETNYGYTF.